This TCR beta chain was sequenced for a study of T cell repertoires and HLA-DP antigens. Study results and limitations: The CD4+ repertoire was not split into naive and memory.

A note on this clone: What it binds is not known.

The CDR3 length is 15 residues. V was trimmed by 0 bases and J by 3 bases, leaving 9 bases between them. CDR1 is SGHAT and CDR2 is FQNNGV in the germline V gene. Sequencing was performed with immunoSEQ multiplex PCR; in TCRdb, only in-frame clones are kept and a portion is missing. This sample has approximately 110,000 clones, with 85% to 95% found just once. The rearrangement links TRBV11-2 to TRBJ1-5, with D possibly TRBD1 on 6 matching bases. The receptor's source is a woman younger than 30 in good health and CMV-seronegative. Sequencing used CD4+ T cells from PBMCs. The chain's CDR3 is CASSLEQGINQPQHF. CDR3 DNA: TGTGCCAGCAGCTTAGAACAGGGCATCAATCAGCCCCAGCATTTT.